The 8 T cell receptor beta chains below come from one sample, sequenced in a study of cytomegalovirus exposure and HLA in healthy donors. 60 Vbeta and 13 Jbeta primers were used in PCR. Libraries were prepared by immunoSEQ multiplex PCR; TCRdb keeps only in-frame clonotypes and omits some of them. The record lists about 140,000 clones, of which the ten most abundant hold about 2.2%. The sequencing input was PBMCs. These receptors were obtained from a woman aged 18-29 years in good health and CMV-seronegative.

This chain uses TRBV5-1 with TRBJ2-7, with TRBD1 as a possible D gene (6 bases). CDR1 and CDR2 (germline): SGHRS, YFSETQ. The CDR3 runs to 14 residues. V was cut by 4 bases and J by 3 bases, with 14 bases left in between. CDR3 sequence: CASSMRLGGYEQYF. CDR3 bases: TGCGCCAGCAGCATGCGGCTAGGGGGCTACGAGCAGTACTTC. Full variable domain (outside the CDR3, taken from reference TRBV5-1 and TRBJ2-7): KAGVTQTPRYLIKTRGQQVTLSCSPISGHRSVSWYQQTPGQGLQFLFEYFSETQRNKGNFPGRFSGRQFSNSRSEMNVSTLELGDSALYLCASSMRLGGYEQYFGPGTRLTVT.

V gene TRBV19 combines with J gene TRBJ2-3; D unclear. Trimming stripped 6 bases from V and 6 bases from J, with 16 bases between. This CDR3 contains 14 residues. Germline V gene data show CDR1 as LNHDA and CDR2 as SQIVND (reference sequence). The CDR3 here is CASSPTVLADTQYF. The DNA for the CDR3 is TGTGCCAGTAGCCCCACCGTCCTGGCTGATACGCAGTATTTT.

The CDR3 spells CASSLYSSRRETQYF. The CDR3 DNA follows: TGTGCCAGCAGCTTGTACTCGAGCCGTCGGGAGACCCAGTACTTC. This chain uses TRBV7-3 with TRBJ2-5; D remains unclear. Per the germline V gene, CDR1 is SGHTA and CDR2 is FQGTGA. V lost 3 bases, J lost 5 bases, and 16 bases lay in between. The CDR3 covers 15 residues.

V is TRBV7-9 and J is TRBJ2-1; TRBD2 matches 9 bases. The V segment lost 5 bases and the J segment 6 bases; nucleotides outside the gene matches: 5. The CDR3 is 14 residues long. Germline values: CDR1 SEHNR, CDR2 FQNEAQ (reference sequence). In DNA, the CDR3 is TGTGCCAGCAGCCCTGGGACTAGCTCCAATGAGCAGTTCTTC. This sequence encodes CASSPGTSSNEQFF.

The V and J genes are TRBV6-5 and TRBJ2-1, with 10 nucleotides matching TRBD1. Germline CDR1 and CDR2: MNHEY and SVGAGI. The CDR3 is 15 amino acids. Trimming took 5 bases from V and 3 from J; bases not matched to a gene: 4. The CDR3: CASSATGGLYNEQFF. CDR3 coding DNA: TGTGCCAGCAGTGCGACAGGGGGCCTCTACAATGAGCAGTTCTTC.

V gene TRBV5-4 combines with J gene TRBJ2-7; possibly TRBD2 for D (5 bases). V lost 4 bases, J lost 2 bases, and 13 bases lay in between. Looked up from germline, CDR1 is SGHNT and CDR2 is YYREEE (reference sequence). The CDR3 has 14 residues. The CDR3 region is CASSPRTATYEQYF. The DNA of the CDR3 is TGTGCCAGCAGCCCGAGGACTGCCACCTACGAGCAGTACTTC. The variable domain in full, with the rest retrieved from reference TRBV5-4 and TRBJ2-7, is ETGVTQSPTHLIKTRGQQVTLRCSSQSGHNTVSWYQQALGQGPQFIFQYYREEENGRGNFPPRFSGLQFPNYSSELNVNALELDDSALYLCASSPRTATYEQYFGPGTRLTVT.

This chain uses TRBV18 with TRBJ2-7, with 10 bases identical to TRBD1. CDR1 and CDR2 (germline): KGHSH, LQKENI. The trim removed 6 bases at V and 3 bases at J, leaving 2 bases unmatched. The CDR3 runs to 13 residues. The chain's CDR3 is CASSRDRGYEQYV. In DNA form, the CDR3 reads TGTGCCAGCTCGCGGGACAGGGGCTACGAGCAGTACGTC.

This chain uses TRBV4-1 with TRBJ2-7; perhaps TRBD2 as D (6 bases). The CDR3 consists of 15 residues. V shed 4 bases and J shed 5 bases, with 18 bases lying between them. The germline gives CDR1 MGHRA, CDR2 YSYEKL. The CDR3 spells CASSPKGEDGNEQYF. CDR3 in DNA: TGCGCCAGCAGCCCCAAAGGGGAGGACGGAAACGAGCAGTACTTC.